These 30 T cell receptor beta chains came from one sample sequenced in a study of blood T cell repertoires in COVID-19 (dated by TCRdb to between 2020 and 2021). Library preparation used the immunoSEQ multiplex PCR assay. The clones in this table, taken by TCRdb from immuneACCESS, are in-frame only. Not every clone is retained; where verified, under half of the shortfall comes from an unresolved V gene, and the cause of the rest is unknown. Within this sample are approximately 220,000 clones, with 84% of them counted one time only. In total, the top ten clones hold around 6.5% of the sample. Sequencing used PBMCs or T cells enriched from blood (not recorded which). These receptors came from a woman in her forties who had recovered from COVID-19.

J is TRBJ2-2 and V is TRBV28, with D possibly TRBD1 on 6 matching bases. The CDR3 length is 15 residues. CDR1 and CDR2 from the germline V gene are MDHEN and SYDVKM. V was pared by 2 bases and J by 6 bases, with 13 bases between. In DNA, the CDR3 is TGTGCCAGCAGTTTAGCAGGGGAGAGGTCCGGGGAGCTGTTTTTT. Protein: CASSLAGERSGELFF.

The rearrangement uses TRBV2 and TRBJ1-4; D call uncertain. The V end was cut by 9 bases, the J end by 4 bases, with 21 bases between. There are 16 residues in the CDR3. Germline-derived CDR1 and CDR2 are SNHLY and FYNNEI. The CDR3 DNA reads TGTGCCAGTAATCAGGAGGTGACAATTTTTAATGAAAAACTGTTTTTT. This encodes CASNQEVTIFNEKLFF.

The V and J genes are TRBV7-8 and TRBJ2-5, with 8 positions matching TRBD2. The CDR3 is made up of 15 amino acids. Germline V CDR1 and CDR2: SGHVS, FQNEAQ. V lost 4 bases to trimming and J lost 4 bases; unmatched junction nucleotides: 8. The CDR3 DNA reads TGTGCCAGCAGCTCGGGAGGGAGGATAGCAGAGACCCAGTACTTC. It specifies CASSSGGRIAETQYF.

This clone was picked up one time. The chain uses TRBV2 and TRBJ2-3, with a tentative D call TRBD2 (6 bases). Trimming shortened V by 8 bases and J by 1 base, and 10 bases separated the two germline ends. The CDR3 runs to 13 residues. Germline lookup yields CDR1 SNHLY and CDR2 FYNNEI. This CDR3 reads CASVGGGTDTQYF. CDR3 DNA: TGTGCCAGCGTGGGAGGCGGCACAGATACGCAGTATTTT.

The chain employs TRBV10-3 and TRBJ1-5, with TRBD1 matching over 10 bases. V gave up 7 bases and J gave up 7 bases; unmatched junction bases: 4. This CDR3 contains 13 residues. Germline lookup yields CDR1 ENHRY and CDR2 SYGVKD. Here the CDR3 reads CAITRDRGQPQHF. The CDR3 bases are TGTGCCATCACCCGGGACAGGGGCCAGCCCCAGCATTTT.

This clone was seen once. The gene calls are TRBV18 and TRBJ2-3, with 12 bases identical to TRBD2. V lost 3 bases, J lost 8 bases, and 6 bases stayed unmatched. The CDR3 sequence is 15 residues long. Germline-derived CDR1 and CDR2 are KGHSH and LQKENI. Written as DNA, the CDR3 is TGTGCCAGCTCACCCCTAGCGGGAGGGCCTGGTACGCAGTATTTT. Translation: CASSPLAGGPGTQYF.

The rearrangement joins TRBV5-4 to TRBJ1-6; a weak D match, TRBD1 (6 bases). CDR3 length equals 14 residues. V shed 3 bases and J shed 5 bases, with 9 bases lying between them. CDR1 and CDR2 from the germline V gene are SGHNT and YYREEE (reference sequence). In nucleotides, the CDR3 is TGTGCCAGCAGCTCTACAGGGAATAATTCACCCCTCCACTTT. Its protein product is CASSSTGNNSPLHF.

The chain recombines TRBV6-5 with TRBJ1-2; 10 bases map to TRBD1. V shed 6 bases, J shed 7 bases, and the junction held 8 bases outside the gene matches. Germline CDR1 MNHEY, CDR2 SVGAGI. The CDR3 loop spans 14 amino acids. CDR3 loop: CASSGGTGESGYTF. The CDR3 coding sequence is TGTGCCAGCAGCGGCGGGACAGGGGAGAGTGGCTACACCTTC.

The chain has TRBV6-1 and TRBJ2-2; 10 nucleotides align to TRBD1. The V gene end was trimmed by 3 bases and the J gene end by 6 bases; junction bases not matched to a gene: 4. CDR1 MNHNS and CDR2 SASEGT come from the germline V gene. CDR3 size: 15 residues. CDR3 region: CASSDRTGGAGELFF. The CDR3 DNA follows: TGTGCCAGCAGTGATCGGACAGGGGGGGCCGGGGAGCTGTTTTTT.

The chain carries TRBV28 and TRBJ1-2, with 7 bases fitting TRBD1. Germline V CDR1 and CDR2: MDHEN, SYDVKM. The CDR3 is 18 residues long. V shed 6 bases and J 4 bases; nucleotides not matched to a gene: 20. The CDR3 loop reads CASRRTNYGTARLYGYTF. The DNA for the CDR3 is TGTGCCAGCAGGCGCACCAACTACGGGACAGCCAGACTCTATGGCTACACCTTC.

The chain links TRBV29-1 to TRBJ1-2; 9 nucleotides line up with TRBD1. This CDR3 is built from 13 residues. V was clipped by 6 bases and J by 4 bases; unmatched bases: 6. Germline V gene sequence: CDR1 SQVTM, CDR2 ANQGSEA. The CDR3 bases are TGCAGCGTAACCGGGACAGGGACCTATGGCTACACCTTC. Amino acid sequence: CSVTGTGTYGYTF.

This clone occurred once. The chain couples TRBV2 to TRBJ2-7, with unresolved D. The germline V and J ends were trimmed by 5 bases and 4 bases, with 9 bases remaining between them. Germline loops: CDR1 SNHLY, CDR2 FYNNEI. There are 12 residues in the CDR3. CDR3 amino acids: CASSWSTYEQYF. The DNA for the CDR3 is TGTGCCAGCAGTTGGTCCACATACGAGCAGTACTTC.

The chain is built from TRBV13 and TRBJ2-3; TRBD2 might be the D (6 bases). The CDR3 contains 14 residues. Germline V CDR1 and CDR2: PRHDT, FYEKMQ (reference sequence). V lost 1 base to trimming and J lost 2 bases, with 7 bases between them. The CDR3 DNA is TGTGCCAGCAGCTTAGCGGGAGTCACAGATACGCAGTATTTT. Protein: CASSLAGVTDTQYF.

The chain uses TRBV4-3 and TRBJ1-4; TRBD1 agrees at 8 bases. The CDR3 runs to 17 residues. Germline values: CDR1 LGHNA, CDR2 YSLEER. The V gene end was trimmed by 4 bases and the J gene end by 0 bases; junction bases not matched to a gene: 7. In nucleotides, the CDR3 is TGCGCCAGCAGCCCAGGGACAGGAAGTGCAACTAATGAAAAACTGTTTTTT. Encoded protein: CASSPGTGSATNEKLFF.

This chain connects TRBV9 to TRBJ2-2, with a tentative D call TRBD1 (6 bases). CDR1 and CDR2 from the germline V gene are SGDLS and YYNGEE. The ends were cut back, 7 bases at V and 1 base at J, with 11 bases in the middle. The CDR3 extends over 14 amino acids. In nucleotides, the CDR3 is TGTGCCAGCGACTTAGGGGGGAACACCGGGGAGCTGTTTTTT. This gives the protein CASDLGGNTGELFF.

This clone has a single count. The gene calls are TRBV28 and TRBJ2-4; tentative D call: TRBD2 (5 bases). CDR1 MDHEN and CDR2 SYDVKM come from the germline V gene. This CDR3 contains 17 residues. Trimming cost V 5 bases and J 0 bases, with 17 bases left between them. CDR3 region: CASSTYRLPLAKNIQYF. CDR3 nucleotide sequence: TGTGCCAGCAGTACCTACAGACTACCTCTAGCCAAAAACATTCAGTACTTC.

The chain links TRBV5-1 to TRBJ2-1; 7 bases match TRBD2. V was clipped by 5 bases and J by 6 bases; unmatched bases: 14. CDR1 SGHRS and CDR2 YFSETQ come from the germline V gene. The CDR3 length is 16 residues. The CDR3 here is CASRLYVGGTANEQFF. Written as DNA, the CDR3 is TGCGCCAGCAGATTGTACGTGGGAGGGACGGCCAATGAGCAGTTCTTC. Variable domain in full (rest from reference TRBV5-1 and TRBJ2-1): KAGVTQTPRYLIKTRGQQVTLSCSPISGHRSVSWYQQTPGQGLQFLFEYFSETQRNKGNFPGRFSGRQFSNSRSEMNVSTLELGDSALYLCASRLYVGGTANEQFFGPGTRLTVL.

V and J are TRBV11-3 and TRBJ2-1; TRBD2 matches at 8 bases. J was trimmed by 8 bases and V by 0 bases; bases with no gene match: 6. This CDR3 region has 15 residues. Germline V gene data show CDR1 as SGHNT and CDR2 as YENEEA. CDR3 coding DNA: TGTGCCAGCAGCTTAGAGACTAGCGTTTCCCATGAGCAGTTCTTC. Translation gives CASSLETSVSHEQFF.

The V gene is TRBV19, the J gene TRBJ1-6; unclear D gene. The V end was cut by 6 bases, the J end by 7 bases, with 13 bases between. CDR1 and CDR2 (germline): LNHDA, SQIVND (reference sequence). The CDR3 contains 14 residues. The CDR3 region is CASREAAPNSPLHF. The DNA of the CDR3 is TGTGCCAGTAGAGAGGCGGCACCCAATTCACCCCTCCACTTT.

The chain couples TRBV9 to TRBJ2-3; a weak D match, TRBD2 (6 bases). The germline V gene has CDR1 SGDLS and CDR2 YYNGEE. This CDR3 region has 15 residues. V was clipped by 0 bases and J by 4 bases, with 12 bases between them. CDR3 loop: CASSVDSGGADTQYF. CDR3 coding DNA: TGTGCCAGCAGCGTAGATTCAGGAGGGGCAGATACGCAGTATTTT.

This chain joins TRBV27 and TRBJ1-5; D is ambiguous. V lost 6 bases to trimming and J lost 0 bases, with 6 bases between them. Germline loops: CDR1 MNHEY, CDR2 SMNVEV (reference sequence). The CDR3 consists of 13 residues. The CDR3 DNA reads as TGTGCCAGCAGCCGTATTAGCAATCAGCCCCAGCATTTT. The encoded protein is CASSRISNQPQHF.

This clone has a single count. The chain couples TRBV30 to TRBJ2-1; 7 positions agree with TRBD2. CDR1 and CDR2 (germline): GTSNPN, SVGIG (reference sequence). CDR3 size: 15 residues. The CDR3 sequence is CASGGGPGTYNEQFF. CDR3 DNA: TGTGCATCGGGGGGAGGCCCTGGAACCTACAATGAGCAGTTCTTC.

V usage is TRBV27 and J usage is TRBJ2-7; D is unresolved. Looked up from germline, CDR1 is MNHEY and CDR2 is SMNVEV (reference sequence). This CDR3 comprises 12 residues. V was shortened by 8 bases and J by 2 bases, with 10 bases between the two germline ends. The CDR3 DNA is TGTGCCAGCTACCGGTCGCCCTACGAGCAGTACTTC. Translating it yields CASYRSPYEQYF.

The chain links TRBV3-1 (or the pseudogene TRBV3-2) to TRBJ1-3; tentatively, D is TRBD1 (5 bases). Looked up from germline, CDR1 is LGHDT and CDR2 is YNNKEL (reference sequence). The CDR3 has 16 residues. V lost 0 bases and J lost 0, with 9 bases in between. CDR3 DNA: TGTGCCAGCAGCCAAGATTGGGGGGGCTCTGGAAACACCATATATTTT. Amino acid sequence: CASSQDWGGSGNTIYF.

This rearrangement joins TRBV7-2 to TRBJ2-1; 9 bases are a match to TRBD2. Germline assignment: CDR1 SGHTA and CDR2 FQGNSA. The J segment lost 5 bases and the V segment lost 2 bases, leaving 4 bases of the junction unmatched. The CDR3 is 15 amino acids. In DNA form, the CDR3 reads TGTGCCAGCAGCTTAAGTCTAGCGGGACACAATGAGCAGTTCTTC. It specifies CASSLSLAGHNEQFF.

The genes are TRBV10-3 and TRBJ1-2; D might be TRBD1 (5 bases). The CDR3 extends over 12 amino acids. V was cut by 9 bases and J by 7 bases, with 15 bases left in between. Germline-derived CDR1 and CDR2 are ENHRY and SYGVKD. CDR3 protein: CAISTGVRGYTF. DNA for the CDR3: TGTGCCATTTCCACAGGAGTACGTGGCTACACCTTC.

This chain joins TRBV24-1 and TRBJ2-3; no clear D gene. The CDR3 totals 12 residues. Germline-derived CDR1 and CDR2 are KGHDR and SFDVKD. Trimming left V 9 bases short and J 1 base short, with 7 bases between. This chain's CDR3 is CATSLGTDTQYF. CDR3 DNA sequence: TGTGCCACCTCCCTTGGCACAGATACGCAGTATTTT.

This chain links TRBV30 with TRBJ2-3, with TRBD2 as a possible D gene (7 bases). The CDR3 consists of 14 residues. Germline assignment: CDR1 GTSNPN and CDR2 SVGIG (reference sequence). Trimming took off 1 base at V and 4 bases at J, with 12 bases between the two ends. Here the CDR3 DNA reads TGTGCCTGGAGTGGAGGAGGGGGGGCAGATACGCAGTATTTT. This gives the protein CAWSGGGGADTQYF. The full variable domain, with the rest looked up from reference TRBV30 and TRBJ2-3, is SQTIHQWPATLVQPVGSPLSLECTVEGTSNPNLYWYRQAAGRGLQLLFYSVGIGQISSEVPQNLSASRPQDRQFILSSKKLLLSDSGFYLCAWSGGGGADTQYFGPGTRLTVL.

The genes are TRBV19 and TRBJ2-7; 8 positions agree with TRBD1. This CDR3 is built from 11 residues. In germline, CDR1 is LNHDA, CDR2 SQIVND (reference sequence). V lost 6 bases, J lost 5 bases, and 0 bases stayed unmatched. The CDR3 here is CASRTGDEQYF. DNA of the CDR3: TGTGCCAGTAGGACAGGGGACGAGCAGTACTTC.

V and J are TRBV29-1 and TRBJ1-1, with D hard to call. Trimming took 6 bases from V and 1 from J, leaving 9 bases between them. In germline, CDR1 is SQVTM, CDR2 ANQGSEA. The CDR3 consists of 12 residues. The CDR3 region has the DNA TGCAGCGTCCAGGCGGGGAACACTGAAGCTTTCTTT. Protein sequence: CSVQAGNTEAFF.